Presented here are 4 T cell receptor beta chains from one specimen sequenced in a study of human T cells and chemical hapten exposure (dated by TCRdb to the early 2020s). The library relied on RACE. Sequencing used a NextSeq 500. TCRdb reanalyzed the raw reads on its own, using fastp at Q25 for trimming and MiXCR for clone calling, and kept in-frame beta chains. Duplicate CDR3 protein sequences are folded into a single record with the most common DNA and genes. This sample holds about 49,000 distinct CDR3 sequences; around 9.3% were observed only once. The ten largest account for around 4.3% of the sample. The meaning of the sample's time point label: patch test 1, 2 weeks after DPC sensitization. The treatment or condition label here, explained by the study, means: therapeutic diphenylcyclopropenone sensitization with weekly scalp DPC. The specimen was whole blood, collected in connection with sensitization to the hapten diphenylcyclopropenone (DPC). Receptor source: a woman in her forties or fifties with alopecia areata. Some clones in this sample may be carry-over from other donors' samples.

This clonotype was observed at least ten times. The chain combines TRBV19 with TRBJ1-4; the D gene is possibly TRBD1 (5 bases). The CDR3 is 15 residues long. Trimming stripped 11 bases from V and 5 bases from J, with 21 bases between. CDR1 is LNHDA, CDR2 SQIVND, per germline (reference sequence). The DNA of the CDR3 is TGTGCCTGCTCTTACGCGGCAGGGTGGAATGAAAAACTGTTTTTT. Translation gives CACSYAAGWNEKLFF.

This clonotype has a count of ten or more. The chain recombines TRBV12-3 or TRBV12-4 with TRBJ2-7; 7 positions agree with TRBD1. The CDR3 spans 14 residues. Trimming took 6 bases from V and 0 from J; bases not matched to a gene: 5. Here the CDR3 reads CASRLTGSSYEQYF. In DNA form, the CDR3 reads TGTGCCAGCAGACTGACAGGGAGCTCCTACGAGCAGTACTTC.

The chain joins TRBV24-1 to TRBJ1-1; possible D gene TRBD1, 5 bases. Germline lookup yields CDR1 KGHDR and CDR2 SFDVKD. The ends were cut back, 9 bases at V and 4 bases at J, with 14 bases in the middle. This CDR3 region has 13 residues. This chain's CDR3 is CATSNGAGTEAFF. CDR3 in DNA: TGTGCCACCTCAAACGGGGCTGGCACTGAAGCTTTCTTT.

This chain uses TRBV5-4 with TRBJ2-7; maybe TRBD2 (6 bases). The V and J ends lost 0 bases and 12 bases respectively, with 25 bases between them. This CDR3 has 16 residues. The germline gives CDR1 SGHNT, CDR2 YYREEE (reference sequence). The CDR3 here is CASSLAGLAGSAGLYF. The CDR3 nucleotides are TGTGCCAGCAGCTTGGCCGGGTTAGCTGGATCTGCGGGGCTGTACTTC.